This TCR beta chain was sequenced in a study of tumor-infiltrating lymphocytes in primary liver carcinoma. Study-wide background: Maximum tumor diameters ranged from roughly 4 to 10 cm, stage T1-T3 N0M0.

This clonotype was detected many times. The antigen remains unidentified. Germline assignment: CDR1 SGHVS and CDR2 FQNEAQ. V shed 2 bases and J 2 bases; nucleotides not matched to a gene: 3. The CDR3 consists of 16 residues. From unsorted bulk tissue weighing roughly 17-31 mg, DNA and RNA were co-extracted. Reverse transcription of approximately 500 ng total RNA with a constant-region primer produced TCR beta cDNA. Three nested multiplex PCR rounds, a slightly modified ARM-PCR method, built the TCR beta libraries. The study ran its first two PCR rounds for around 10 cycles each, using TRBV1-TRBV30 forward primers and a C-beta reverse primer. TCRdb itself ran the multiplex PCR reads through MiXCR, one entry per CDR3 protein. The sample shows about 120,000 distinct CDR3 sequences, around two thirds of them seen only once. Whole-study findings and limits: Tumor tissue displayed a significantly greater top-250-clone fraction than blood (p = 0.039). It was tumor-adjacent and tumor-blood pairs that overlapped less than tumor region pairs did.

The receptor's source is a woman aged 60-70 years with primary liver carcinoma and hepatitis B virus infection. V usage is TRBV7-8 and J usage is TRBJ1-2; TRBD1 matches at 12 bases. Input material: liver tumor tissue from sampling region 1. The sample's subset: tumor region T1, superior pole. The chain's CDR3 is CASSLLGQGANYGYTF. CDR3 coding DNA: TGTGCCAGCAGCTTATTGGGACAGGGGGCAAACTATGGCTACACCTTC.